The clone carrying this TCR beta chain was seen only once. These data belong to a study of TIL therapy for anti-PD-1-resistant metastatic lung cancer. Study overall: By whole-exome sequencing, median non-synonymous tumor mutation burden was around 1.5 mutations per megabase.

The time point: pre-treatment sample, taken before nivolumab and TIL therapy. Most excised metastases sampled were pleural nodules or supraclavicular lymph nodes. This was the immunoSEQ v3 assay. TCRdb's table, derived via immunoSEQ multiplex PCR, lists solely in-frame clones and lacks some. Seen here are 45,000 to 60,000 clones, 60% to 85% observed once, and the top ten hold approximately 5.6%. The sequence was collected from a person aged 30 to 80 with non-small cell lung cancer. The source was tumor tissue, collected at baseline.

The CDR3 DNA sequence: TGTGCCAGCAGTGAACCCAGCGGGAGAGGCTACGAGCAGTACTTC. Its protein is CASSEPSGRGYEQYF. The J gene is TRBJ2-7, the V gene TRBV2; TRBD2 matches 8 bases. Germline V lookup: CDR1 SNHLY, CDR2 FYNNEI. The junction had 6 bases not matched to a gene; V was cut back by 2 bases and J by 3 bases. There are 15 residues in the CDR3.